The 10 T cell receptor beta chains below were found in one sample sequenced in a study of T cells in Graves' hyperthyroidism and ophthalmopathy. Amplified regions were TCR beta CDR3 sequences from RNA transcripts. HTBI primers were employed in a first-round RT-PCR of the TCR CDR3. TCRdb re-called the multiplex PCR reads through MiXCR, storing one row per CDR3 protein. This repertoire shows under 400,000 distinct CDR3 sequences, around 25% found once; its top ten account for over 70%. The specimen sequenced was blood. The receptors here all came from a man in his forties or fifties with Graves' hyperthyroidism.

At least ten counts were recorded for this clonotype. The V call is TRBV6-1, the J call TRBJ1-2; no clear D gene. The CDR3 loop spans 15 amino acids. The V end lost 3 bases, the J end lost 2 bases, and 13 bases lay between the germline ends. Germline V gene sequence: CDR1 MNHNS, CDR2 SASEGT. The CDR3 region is CASSETVLGNYGYTF. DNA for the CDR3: TGTGCCAGCAGTGAGACCGTCTTGGGGAACTATGGCTACACCTTC.

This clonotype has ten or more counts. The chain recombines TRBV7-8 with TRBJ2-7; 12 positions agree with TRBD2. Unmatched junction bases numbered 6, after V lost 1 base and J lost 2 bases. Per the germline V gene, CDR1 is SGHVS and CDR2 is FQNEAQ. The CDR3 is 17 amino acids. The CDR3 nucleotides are TGTGCCAGCAGCTTAGGGGCTTGGACTAGCGGGACCTACGAGCAGTACTTC. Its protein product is CASSLGAWTSGTYEQYF.

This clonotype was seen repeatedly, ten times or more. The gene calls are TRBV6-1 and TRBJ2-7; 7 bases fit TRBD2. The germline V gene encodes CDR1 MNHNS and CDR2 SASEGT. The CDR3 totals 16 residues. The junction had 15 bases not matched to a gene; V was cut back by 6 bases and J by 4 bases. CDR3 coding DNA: TGTGCCAGCAGGCACATGGGGAGCGGGACTCCTTACGAGCAGTACTTC. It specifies CASRHMGSGTPYEQYF.

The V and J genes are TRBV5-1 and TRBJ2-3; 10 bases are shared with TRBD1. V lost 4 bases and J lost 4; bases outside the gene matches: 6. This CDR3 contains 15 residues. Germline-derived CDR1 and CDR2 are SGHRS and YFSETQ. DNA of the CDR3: TGCGCCAGCAGCCCAAGACAGGGGGCGGCAGATACGCAGTATTTT. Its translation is CASSPRQGAADTQYF.

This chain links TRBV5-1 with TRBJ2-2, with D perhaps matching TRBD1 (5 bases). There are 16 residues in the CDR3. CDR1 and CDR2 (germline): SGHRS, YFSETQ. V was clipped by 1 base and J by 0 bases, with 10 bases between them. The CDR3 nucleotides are TGCGCCAGCAGCTTGTATCCAGGGACGAACACCGGGGAGCTGTTTTTT. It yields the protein CASSLYPGTNTGELFF.

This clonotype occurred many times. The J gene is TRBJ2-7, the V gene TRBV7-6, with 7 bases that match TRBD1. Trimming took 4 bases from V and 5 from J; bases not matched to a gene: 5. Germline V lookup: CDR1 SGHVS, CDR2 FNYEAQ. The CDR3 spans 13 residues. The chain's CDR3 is CASSSQGLHEQYF. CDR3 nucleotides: TGTGCCAGCAGCTCACAGGGGCTCCACGAGCAGTACTTC. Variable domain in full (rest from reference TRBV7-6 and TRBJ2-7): GAGVSQSPRYKVTKRGQDVALRCDPISGHVSLYWYRQALGQGPEFLTYFNYEAQQDKSGLPNDRFSAERPEGSISTLTIQRTEQRDSAMYRCASSSQGLHEQYFGPGTRLTVT.

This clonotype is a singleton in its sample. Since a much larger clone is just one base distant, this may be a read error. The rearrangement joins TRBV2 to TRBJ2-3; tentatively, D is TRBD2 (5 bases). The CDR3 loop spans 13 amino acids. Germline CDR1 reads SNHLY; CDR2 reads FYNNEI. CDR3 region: CASREAERKGQYF. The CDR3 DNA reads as TGTGCCAGCCGTGAAGCAGAGCGGAAGGGGCAGTATTTT.

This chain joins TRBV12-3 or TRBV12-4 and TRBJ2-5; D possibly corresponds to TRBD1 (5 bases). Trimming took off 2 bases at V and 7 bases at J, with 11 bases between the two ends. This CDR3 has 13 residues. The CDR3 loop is CASSLTETGTQYF. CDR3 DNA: TGTGCCAGCAGTTTAACTGAAACAGGGACCCAGTACTTC.

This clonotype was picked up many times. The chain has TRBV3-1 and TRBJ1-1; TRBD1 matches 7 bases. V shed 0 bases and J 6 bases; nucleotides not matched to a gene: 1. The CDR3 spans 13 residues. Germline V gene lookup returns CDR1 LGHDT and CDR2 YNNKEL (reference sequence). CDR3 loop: CASSQEDRAEAFF. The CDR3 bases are TGTGCCAGCAGCCAAGAAGACAGGGCTGAAGCTTTCTTT. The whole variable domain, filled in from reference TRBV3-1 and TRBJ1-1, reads DTAVSQTPKYLVTQMGNDKSIKCEQNLGHDTMYWYKQDSKKFLKIMFSYNNKELIINETVPNRFSPKSPDKAHLNLHINSLELGDSAVYFCASSQEDRAEAFFGQGTRLTVV.

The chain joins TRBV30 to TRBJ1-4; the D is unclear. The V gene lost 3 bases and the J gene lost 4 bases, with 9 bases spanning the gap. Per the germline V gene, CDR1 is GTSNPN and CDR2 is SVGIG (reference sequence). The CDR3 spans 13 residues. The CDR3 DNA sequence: TGTGCCTGGAGGATAGGATTTAATGAAAAACTGTTTTTT. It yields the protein CAWRIGFNEKLFF.